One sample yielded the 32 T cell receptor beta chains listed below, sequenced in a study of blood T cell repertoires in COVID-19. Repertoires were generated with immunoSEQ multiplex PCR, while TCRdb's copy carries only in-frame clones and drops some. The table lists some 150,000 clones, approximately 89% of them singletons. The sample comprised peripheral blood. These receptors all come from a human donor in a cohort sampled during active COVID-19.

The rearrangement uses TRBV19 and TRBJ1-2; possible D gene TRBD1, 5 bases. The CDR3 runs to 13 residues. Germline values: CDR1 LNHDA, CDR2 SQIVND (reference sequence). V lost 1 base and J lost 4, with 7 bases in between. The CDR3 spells CASSIGQTYGYTF. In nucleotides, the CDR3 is TGTGCCAGTAGTATAGGACAGACCTATGGCTACACCTTC.

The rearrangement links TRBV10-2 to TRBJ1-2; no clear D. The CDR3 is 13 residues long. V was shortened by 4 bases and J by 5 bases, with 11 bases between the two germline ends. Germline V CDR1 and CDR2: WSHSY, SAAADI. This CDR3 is CASSAEALYGYTF. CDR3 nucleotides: TGCGCCAGCAGTGCCGAGGCTTTATATGGCTACACCTTC.

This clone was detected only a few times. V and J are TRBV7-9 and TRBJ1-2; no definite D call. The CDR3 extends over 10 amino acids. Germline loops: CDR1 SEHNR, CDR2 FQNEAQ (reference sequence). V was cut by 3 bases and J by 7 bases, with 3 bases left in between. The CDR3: CASSFGGYTF. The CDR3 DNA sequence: TGTGCCAGCAGCTTCGGTGGCTACACCTTC. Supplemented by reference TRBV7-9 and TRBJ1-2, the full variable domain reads DTGVSQNPRHKITKRGQNVTFRCDPISEHNRLYWYRQTLGQGPEFLTYFQNEAQLEKSRLLSDRFSAERPKGSFSTLEIQRTEQGDSAMYLCASSFGGYTFGSGTRLTVV.

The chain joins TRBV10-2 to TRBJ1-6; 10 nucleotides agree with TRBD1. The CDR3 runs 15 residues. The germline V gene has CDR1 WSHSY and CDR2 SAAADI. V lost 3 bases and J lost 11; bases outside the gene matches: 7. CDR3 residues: CASSERDRGLAPLHF. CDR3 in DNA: TGCGCCAGCAGTGAACGGGACAGGGGCCTTGCACCCCTCCACTTT.

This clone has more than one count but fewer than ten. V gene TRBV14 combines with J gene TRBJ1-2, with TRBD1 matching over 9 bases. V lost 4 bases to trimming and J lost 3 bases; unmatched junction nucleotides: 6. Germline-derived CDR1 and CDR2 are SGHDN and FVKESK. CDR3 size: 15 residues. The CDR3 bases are TGTGCCAGCAGCCTCACAGGGGGCTTTTACTATGGCTACACCTTC. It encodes CASSLTGGFYYGYTF.

In DNA form, the CDR3 reads TGTGCCAGCAGCGTAGGGGTAGGAGGAATTAATGAAAAACTGTTTTTT. It specifies CASSVGVGGINEKLFF. The chain uses TRBV9 and TRBJ1-4; D unclear. The CDR3 totals 16 residues. V was clipped by 0 bases and J by 4 bases, with 13 bases between them. Germline values: CDR1 SGDLS, CDR2 YYNGEE.

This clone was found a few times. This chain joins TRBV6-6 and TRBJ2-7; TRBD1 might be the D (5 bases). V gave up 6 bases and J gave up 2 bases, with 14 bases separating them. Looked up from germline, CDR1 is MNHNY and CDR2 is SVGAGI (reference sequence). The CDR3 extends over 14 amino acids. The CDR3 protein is CASREGRQTYEQYF. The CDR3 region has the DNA TGTGCCAGCAGGGAAGGCAGACAGACCTACGAGCAGTACTTC.

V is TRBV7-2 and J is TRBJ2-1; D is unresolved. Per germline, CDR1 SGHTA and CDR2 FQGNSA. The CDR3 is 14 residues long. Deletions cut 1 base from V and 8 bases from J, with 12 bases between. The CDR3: CASSLGRSFDEQFF. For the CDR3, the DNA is TGTGCCAGCAGCTTAGGTCGGAGTTTTGATGAGCAGTTCTTC. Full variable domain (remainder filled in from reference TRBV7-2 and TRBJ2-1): GAGVSQSPSNKVTEKGKDVELRCDPISGHTALYWYRQSLGQGLEFLIYFQGNSAPDKSGLPSDRFSAERTGGSVSTLTIQRTQQEDSAVYLCASSLGRSFDEQFFGPGTRLTVL.

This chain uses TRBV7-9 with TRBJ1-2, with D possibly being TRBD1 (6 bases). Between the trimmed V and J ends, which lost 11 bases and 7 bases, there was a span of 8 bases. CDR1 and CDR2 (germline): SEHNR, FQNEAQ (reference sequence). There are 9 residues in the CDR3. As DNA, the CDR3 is TGTGCCTCAGGGGTTGGCTACACCTTC. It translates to CASGVGYTF.

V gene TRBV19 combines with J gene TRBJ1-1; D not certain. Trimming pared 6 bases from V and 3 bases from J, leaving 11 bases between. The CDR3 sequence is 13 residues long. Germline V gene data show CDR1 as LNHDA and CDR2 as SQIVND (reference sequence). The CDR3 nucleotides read TGTGCCAGTAGAAGCGGGCTCTACACTGAAGCTTTCTTT. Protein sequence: CASRSGLYTEAFF.

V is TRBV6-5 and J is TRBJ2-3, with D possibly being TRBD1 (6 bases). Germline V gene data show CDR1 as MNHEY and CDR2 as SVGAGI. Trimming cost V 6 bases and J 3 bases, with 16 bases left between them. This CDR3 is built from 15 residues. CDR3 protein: CASRKPGQRTDTQYF. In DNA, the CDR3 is TGTGCCAGCAGGAAACCGGGACAACGAACAGATACGCAGTATTTT.

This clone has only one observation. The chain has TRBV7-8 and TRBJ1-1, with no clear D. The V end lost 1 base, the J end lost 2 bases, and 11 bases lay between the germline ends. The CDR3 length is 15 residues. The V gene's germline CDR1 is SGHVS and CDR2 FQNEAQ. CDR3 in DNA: TGTGCCAGCAGCTTAGGGTCTGTAGTAAACACTGAAGCTTTCTTT. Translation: CASSLGSVVNTEAFF.

The DNA of the CDR3 is TGTGCCAGCAGCGCCCATGAAGCGGAGTACTTC. Translated: CASSAHEAEYF. This sequence joins TRBV7-2 and TRBJ2-7; D might be TRBD2 (5 bases). Trimming pared 5 bases from V and 11 bases from J, leaving 13 bases between. The CDR3 consists of 11 residues. CDR1 SGHTA and CDR2 FQGNSA come from the germline V gene.

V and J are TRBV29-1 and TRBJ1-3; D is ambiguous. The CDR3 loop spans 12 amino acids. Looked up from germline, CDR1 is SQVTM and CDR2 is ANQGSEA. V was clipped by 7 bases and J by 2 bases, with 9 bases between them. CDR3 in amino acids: CSASGAGNTIYF. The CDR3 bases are TGCAGCGCGTCGGGAGCTGGAAACACCATATATTTT.

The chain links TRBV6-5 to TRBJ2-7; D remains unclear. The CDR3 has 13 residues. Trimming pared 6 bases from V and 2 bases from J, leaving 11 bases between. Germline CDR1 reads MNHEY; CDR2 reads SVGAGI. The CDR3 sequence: CASSKNTAYEQYF. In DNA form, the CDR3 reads TGTGCCAGCAGCAAAAATACAGCCTACGAGCAGTACTTC.

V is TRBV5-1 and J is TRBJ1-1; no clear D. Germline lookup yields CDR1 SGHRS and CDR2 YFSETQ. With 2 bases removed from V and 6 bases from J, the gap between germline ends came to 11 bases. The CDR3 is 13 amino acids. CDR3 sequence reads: CASSLGTRAEAFF. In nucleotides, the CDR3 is TGCGCCAGCAGCTTAGGAACACGGGCTGAAGCTTTCTTT. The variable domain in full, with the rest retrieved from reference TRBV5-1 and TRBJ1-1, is KAGVTQTPRYLIKTRGQQVTLSCSPISGHRSVSWYQQTPGQGLQFLFEYFSETQRNKGNFPGRFSGRQFSNSRSEMNVSTLELGDSALYLCASSLGTRAEAFFGQGTRLTVV.

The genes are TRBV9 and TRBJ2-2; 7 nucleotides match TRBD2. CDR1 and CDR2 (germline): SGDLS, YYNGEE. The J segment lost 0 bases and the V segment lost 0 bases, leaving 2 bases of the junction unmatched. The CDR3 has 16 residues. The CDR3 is CASSVARGANTGELFF. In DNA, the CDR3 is TGTGCCAGCAGCGTAGCTCGGGGGGCGAACACCGGGGAGCTGTTTTTT.

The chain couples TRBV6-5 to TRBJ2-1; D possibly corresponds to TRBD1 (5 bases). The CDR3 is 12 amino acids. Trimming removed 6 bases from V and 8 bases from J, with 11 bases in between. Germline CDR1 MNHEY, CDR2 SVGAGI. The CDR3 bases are TGTGCCAGCAGCCAGCAAGGGGATGAGCAGTTCTTC. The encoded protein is CASSQQGDEQFF.

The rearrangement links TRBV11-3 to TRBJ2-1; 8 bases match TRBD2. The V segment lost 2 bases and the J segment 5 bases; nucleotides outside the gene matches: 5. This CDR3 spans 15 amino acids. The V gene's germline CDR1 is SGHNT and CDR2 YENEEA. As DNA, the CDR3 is TGTGCCAGCAGCTTACTAGCGGGTGCCGACAATGAGCAGTTCTTC. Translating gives CASSLLAGADNEQFF. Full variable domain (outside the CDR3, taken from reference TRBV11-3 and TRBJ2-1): EAGVVQSPRYKIIEKKQPVAFWCNPISGHNTLYWYLQNLGQGPELLIRYENEEAVDDSQLPKDRFSAERLKGVDSTLKIQPAELGDSAVYLCASSLLAGADNEQFFGPGTRLTVL.

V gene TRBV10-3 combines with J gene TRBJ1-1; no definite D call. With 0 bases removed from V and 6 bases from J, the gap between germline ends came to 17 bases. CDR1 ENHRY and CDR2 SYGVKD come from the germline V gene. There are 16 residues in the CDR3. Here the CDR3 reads CAISESTRTGSPEAFF. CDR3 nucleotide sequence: TGTGCCATCAGTGAGTCGACTCGGACGGGATCACCTGAAGCTTTCTTT.

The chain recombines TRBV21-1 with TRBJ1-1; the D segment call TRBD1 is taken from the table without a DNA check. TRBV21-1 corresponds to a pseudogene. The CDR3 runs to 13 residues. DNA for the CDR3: TGTGCCAGCAGCAAAAAGGACAGGCCTGAAGCTTTCTTT. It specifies CASSKKDRPEAFF.

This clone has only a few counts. The CDR3 loop reads CASSYDRYRGLSYGYTF. As DNA, the CDR3 is TGTGCCAGCAGCTACGATCGTTACAGGGGCCTTAGCTATGGCTACACCTTC. The chain has TRBV7-2 and TRBJ1-2; the match to TRBD1 covers 7 bases. CDR1 and CDR2 from the germline V gene are SGHTA and FQGNSA. V lost 4 bases to trimming and J lost 4 bases; unmatched junction nucleotides: 15. CDR3 length: 17 amino acids.

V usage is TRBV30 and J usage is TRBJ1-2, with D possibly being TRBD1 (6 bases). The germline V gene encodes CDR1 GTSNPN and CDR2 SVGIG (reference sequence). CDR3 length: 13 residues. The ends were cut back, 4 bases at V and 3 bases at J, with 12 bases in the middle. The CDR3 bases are TGTGCCTGGACTCCGGACAGCGACTATGGCTACACCTTC. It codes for CAWTPDSDYGYTF.

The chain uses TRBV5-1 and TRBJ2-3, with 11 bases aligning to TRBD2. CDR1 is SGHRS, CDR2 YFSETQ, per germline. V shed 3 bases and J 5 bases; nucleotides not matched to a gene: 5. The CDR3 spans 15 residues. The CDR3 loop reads CASSSVAGGQDTQYF. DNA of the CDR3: TGCGCCAGCAGCTCCGTAGCGGGGGGGCAAGATACGCAGTATTTT.

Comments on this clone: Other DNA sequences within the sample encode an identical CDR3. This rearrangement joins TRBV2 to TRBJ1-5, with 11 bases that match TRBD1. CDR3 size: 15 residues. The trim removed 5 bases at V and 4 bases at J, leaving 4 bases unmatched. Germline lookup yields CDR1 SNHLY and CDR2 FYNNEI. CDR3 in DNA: TGTGCCAGCAGTCTGGACAGGGGGCGGAATCAGCCCCAGCATTTT. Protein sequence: CASSLDRGRNQPQHF.

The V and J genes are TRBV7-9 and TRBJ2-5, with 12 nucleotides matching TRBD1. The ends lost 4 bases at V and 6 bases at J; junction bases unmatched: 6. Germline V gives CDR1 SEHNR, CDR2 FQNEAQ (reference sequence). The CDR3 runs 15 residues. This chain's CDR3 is CASSSPGQGAQTQYF. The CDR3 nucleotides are TGTGCCAGCAGCTCACCGGGACAGGGGGCCCAGACCCAGTACTTC.

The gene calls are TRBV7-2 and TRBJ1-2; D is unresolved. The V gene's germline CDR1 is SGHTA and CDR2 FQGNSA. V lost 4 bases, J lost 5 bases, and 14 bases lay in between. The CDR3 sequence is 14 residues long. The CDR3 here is CASSSGVELYGYTF. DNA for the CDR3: TGTGCCAGCAGCTCCGGGGTAGAACTATATGGCTACACCTTC.

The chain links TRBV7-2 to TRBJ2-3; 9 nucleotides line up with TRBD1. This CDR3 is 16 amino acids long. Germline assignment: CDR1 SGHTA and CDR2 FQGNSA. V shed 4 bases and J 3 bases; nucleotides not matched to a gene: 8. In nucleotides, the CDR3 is TGTGCCAGCAGCTACACGCCCGGGACAGGGACAGATACGCAGTATTTT. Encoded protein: CASSYTPGTGTDTQYF.

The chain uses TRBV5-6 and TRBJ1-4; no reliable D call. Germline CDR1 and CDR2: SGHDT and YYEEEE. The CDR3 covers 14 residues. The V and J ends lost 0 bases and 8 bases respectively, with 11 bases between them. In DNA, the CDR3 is TGTGCCAGCAGCTTGGCCCTTGACTGGGAAAAACTGTTTTTT. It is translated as CASSLALDWEKLFF.

CDR3 DNA: TGCGCCAGCAGCCGCACAGGGAACACTGAAGCTTTCTTT. Its protein is CASSRTGNTEAFF. The gene calls are TRBV4-3 and TRBJ1-1; a weak D match, TRBD1 (5 bases). V was shortened by 4 bases and J by 1 base, with 7 bases between the two germline ends. CDR3 length equals 13 residues. The germline gives CDR1 LGHNA, CDR2 YSLEER.

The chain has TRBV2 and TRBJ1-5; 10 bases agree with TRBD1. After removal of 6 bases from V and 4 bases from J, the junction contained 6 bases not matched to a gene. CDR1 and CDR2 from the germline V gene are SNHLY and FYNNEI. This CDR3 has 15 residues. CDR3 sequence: CASRRDRGRNQPQHF. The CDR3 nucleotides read TGTGCCAGCAGACGGGACAGGGGTAGAAATCAGCCCCAGCATTTT.

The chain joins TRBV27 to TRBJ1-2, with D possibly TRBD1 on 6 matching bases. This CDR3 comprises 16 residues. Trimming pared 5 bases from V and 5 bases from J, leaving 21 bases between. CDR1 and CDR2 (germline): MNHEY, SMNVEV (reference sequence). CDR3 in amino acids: CASSPIPQQGGYGYTF. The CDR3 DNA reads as TGTGCCAGCAGTCCCATCCCCCAACAGGGAGGGTATGGCTACACCTTC.